Included here is one TCR beta chain sequence, with context. The data stem from a study of blood T cell repertoires in COVID-19. This CDR3 spans 12 amino acids. V was clipped by 5 bases and J by 0 bases, with 3 bases between them. Looked up from germline, CDR1 is LGHDT and CDR2 is YNNKEL (reference sequence). Data came from immunoSEQ multiplex PCR; TCRdb stores just in-frame clones and leaves some out. The sample lists approximately 180,000 clones; approximately 85% were seen once. This chain uses TRBV3-1 (or the pseudogene TRBV3-2) with TRBJ2-3; D remains unclear. The TCR originated in a human donor with active or convalescent COVID-19. The donor label of this sample is uncertain. What was sequenced was peripheral blood. Here the CDR3 reads CASSTSTDTQYF. The CDR3 DNA follows: TGTGCCAGCAGCACTAGCACAGATACGCAGTATTTT.